This T cell receptor (beta chain) stems from a study of beta chain features in type 1 diabetes. Germline CDR1 SGDLS, CDR2 YYNGEE. V was cut by 1 base and J by 4 bases, with 15 bases left in between. The CDR3 extends over 16 amino acids. Isolated RNA was reverse transcribed in full, so expressed TCRB transcripts were sequenced. Some clones are missing from TCRdb's copy, which holds only in-frame ones; the method was immunoSEQ multiplex PCR. The sample yields 860,000 or so clones, roughly 17% seen once. Sequencing used naive CD4+ T cells from blood. This TCR was recovered from a woman younger than 35 in good health. V and J are TRBV9 and TRBJ2-1; D could derive from TRBD1 or TRBD2 (5 bases each). Here the CDR3 DNA reads TGTGCCAGCAGCGTACTTCCCGGGGCGGATTACAATGAGCAGTTCTTC. Its translation is CASSVLPGADYNEQFF.